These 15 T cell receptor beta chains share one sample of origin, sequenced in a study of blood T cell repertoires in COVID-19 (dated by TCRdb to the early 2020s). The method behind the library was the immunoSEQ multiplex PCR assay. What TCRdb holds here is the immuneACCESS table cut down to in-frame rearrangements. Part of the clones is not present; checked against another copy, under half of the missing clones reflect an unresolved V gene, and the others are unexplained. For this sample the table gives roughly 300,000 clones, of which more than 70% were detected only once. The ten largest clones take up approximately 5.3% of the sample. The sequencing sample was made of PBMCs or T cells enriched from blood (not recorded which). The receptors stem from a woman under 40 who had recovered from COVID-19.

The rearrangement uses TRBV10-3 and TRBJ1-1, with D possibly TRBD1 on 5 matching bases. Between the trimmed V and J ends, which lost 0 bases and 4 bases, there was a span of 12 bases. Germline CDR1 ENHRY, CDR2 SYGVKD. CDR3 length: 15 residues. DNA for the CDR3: TGTGCCATCAGTGAGTCTCAGGGTTTGGGCACTGAAGCTTTCTTT. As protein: CAISESQGLGTEAFF.

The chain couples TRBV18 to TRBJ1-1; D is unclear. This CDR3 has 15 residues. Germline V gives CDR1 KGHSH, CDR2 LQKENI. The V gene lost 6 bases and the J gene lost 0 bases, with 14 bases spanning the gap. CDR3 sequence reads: CASSPEQLMNTEAFF. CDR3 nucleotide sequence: TGTGCCAGCTCCCCGGAACAGCTCATGAACACTGAAGCTTTCTTT.

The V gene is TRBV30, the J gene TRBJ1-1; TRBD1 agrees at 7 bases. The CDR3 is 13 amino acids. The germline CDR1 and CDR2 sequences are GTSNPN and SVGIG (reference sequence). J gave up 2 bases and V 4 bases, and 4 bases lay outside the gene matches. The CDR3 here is CAWKQGPNTEAFF. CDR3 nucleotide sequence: TGTGCCTGGAAACAGGGGCCTAACACTGAAGCTTTCTTT.

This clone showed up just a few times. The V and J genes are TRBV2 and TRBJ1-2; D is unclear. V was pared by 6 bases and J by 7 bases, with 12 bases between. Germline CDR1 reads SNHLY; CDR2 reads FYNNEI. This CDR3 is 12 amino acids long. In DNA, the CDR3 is TGTGCCAGCAGCATCCGCGGGAGTGGCTACACCTTC. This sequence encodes CASSIRGSGYTF.

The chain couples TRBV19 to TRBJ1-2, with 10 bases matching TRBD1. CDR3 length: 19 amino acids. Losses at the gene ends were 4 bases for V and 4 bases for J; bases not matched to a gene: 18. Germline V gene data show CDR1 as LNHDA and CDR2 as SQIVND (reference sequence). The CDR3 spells CASSNFRRGQGIWAYGYTF. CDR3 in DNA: TGTGCCAGTAGTAACTTCCGGAGGGGACAGGGGATATGGGCCTATGGCTACACCTTC.

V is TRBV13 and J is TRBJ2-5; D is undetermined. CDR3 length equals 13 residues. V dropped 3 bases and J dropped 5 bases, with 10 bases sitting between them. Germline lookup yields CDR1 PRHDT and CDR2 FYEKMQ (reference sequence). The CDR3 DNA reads TGTGCCAGCAGCTTTGCAGGTTCGGAGACCCAGTACTTC. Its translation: CASSFAGSETQYF.

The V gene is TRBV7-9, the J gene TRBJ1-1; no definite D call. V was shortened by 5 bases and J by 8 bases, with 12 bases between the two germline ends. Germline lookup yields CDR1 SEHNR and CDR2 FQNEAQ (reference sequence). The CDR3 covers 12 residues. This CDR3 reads CASSPMTKEAFF. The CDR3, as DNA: TGTGCCAGCAGCCCGATGACAAAGGAAGCTTTCTTT.

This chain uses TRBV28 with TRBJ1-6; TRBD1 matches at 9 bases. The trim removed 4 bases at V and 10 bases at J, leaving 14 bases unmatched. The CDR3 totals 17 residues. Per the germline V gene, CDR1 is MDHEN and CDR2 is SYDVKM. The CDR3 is CASSSPGQGWVGSPLHF. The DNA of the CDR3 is TGTGCCAGCAGTTCACCGGGACAGGGTTGGGTAGGGTCACCCCTCCACTTT.

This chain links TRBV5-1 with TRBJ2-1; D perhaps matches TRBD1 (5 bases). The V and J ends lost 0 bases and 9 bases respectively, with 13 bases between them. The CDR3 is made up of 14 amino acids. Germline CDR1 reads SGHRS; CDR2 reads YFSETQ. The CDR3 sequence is CASSLVRDGGEQFF. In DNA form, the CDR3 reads TGCGCCAGCAGCTTGGTCAGGGATGGCGGTGAGCAGTTCTTC.

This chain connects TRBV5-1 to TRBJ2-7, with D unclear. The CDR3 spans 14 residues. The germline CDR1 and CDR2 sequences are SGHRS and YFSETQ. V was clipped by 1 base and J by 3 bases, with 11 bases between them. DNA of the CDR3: TGCGCCAGCAGCTTGTCGTTTGAGTTCTACGAGCAGTACTTC. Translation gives CASSLSFEFYEQYF.

The CDR3 spells CASSIQGGNNSPLHF. The CDR3 bases are TGTGCCAGTAGTATACAGGGAGGGAATAATTCACCCCTCCACTTT. V is TRBV19 and J is TRBJ1-6, with TRBD1 as a possible D gene (5 bases). The V end was cut by 2 bases, the J end by 5 bases, with 10 bases between. The CDR3 sequence is 15 residues long. Germline-derived CDR1 and CDR2 are LNHDA and SQIVND (reference sequence).

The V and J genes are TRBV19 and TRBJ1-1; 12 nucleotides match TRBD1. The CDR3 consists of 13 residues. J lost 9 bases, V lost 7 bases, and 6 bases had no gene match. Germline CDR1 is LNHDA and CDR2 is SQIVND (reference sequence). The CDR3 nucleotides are TGTGCCAGTATCGGGGGACAGGGGGCGAAAGCTTTCTTT. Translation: CASIGGQGAKAFF. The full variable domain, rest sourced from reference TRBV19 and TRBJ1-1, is DGGITQSPKYLFRKEGQNVTLSCEQNLNHDAMYWYRQDPGQGLRLIYYSQIVNDFQKGDIAEGYSVSREKKESFPLTVTSAQKNPTAFYLCASIGGQGAKAFFGQGTRLTVV.

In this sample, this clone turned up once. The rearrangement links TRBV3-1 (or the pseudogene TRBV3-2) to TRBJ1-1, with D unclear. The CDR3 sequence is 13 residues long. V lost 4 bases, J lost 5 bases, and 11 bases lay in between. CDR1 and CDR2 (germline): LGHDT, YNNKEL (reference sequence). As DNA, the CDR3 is TGTGCCAGCAGCCCCCTGGCTTTAACTGAAGCTTTCTTT. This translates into CASSPLALTEAFF.

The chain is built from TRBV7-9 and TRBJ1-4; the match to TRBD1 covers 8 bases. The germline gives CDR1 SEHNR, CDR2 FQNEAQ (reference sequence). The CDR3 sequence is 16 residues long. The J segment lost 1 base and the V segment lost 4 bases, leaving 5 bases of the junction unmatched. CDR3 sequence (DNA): TGTGCCAGCAGCTCTTACGACAGGGGAACTAATGAAAAACTGTTTTTT. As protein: CASSSYDRGTNEKLFF.

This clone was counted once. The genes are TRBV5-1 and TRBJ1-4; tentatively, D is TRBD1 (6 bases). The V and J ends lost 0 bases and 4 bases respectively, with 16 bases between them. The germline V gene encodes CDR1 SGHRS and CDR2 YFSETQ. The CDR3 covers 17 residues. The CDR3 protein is CASSLASLGALNEKLFF. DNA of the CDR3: TGCGCCAGCAGCTTGGCATCATTGGGGGCACTTAATGAAAAACTGTTTTTT.